This note documents a single T cell receptor (beta chain) sequence. These data originate in a study of blood T cell repertoires in COVID-19. Study overall: Samples representing acute and convalescent COVID-19 were sourced from the United States, Italy and Spain.

In the authors' workflow: Counts of nucleated cells, estimated from reference gene primer amplification, were obtained. The table came from immunoSEQ multiplex PCR; TCRdb's copy has only in-frame clones and leaves some out. The D gene and trimming were derived from the DNA, and the V and J assignments and clone size from that table. The repertoire consists of 50,000 to 70,000 clones, with about 66% occurring once and the leading ten covering 51%. The V and J ends lost 0 bases and 3 bases respectively, with 9 bases between them. The CDR3 has 15 amino acids. From germline, CDR1 is LNHNV and CDR2 YYDKDF (reference sequence). Participants were aged about 18 to 90 years, lived in 20 to 25 US areas, and enrolled virtually. Within 2 weeks before study entry, exposed participants met a COVID-19 case.

The chain uses TRBV15 and TRBJ1-5, with D perhaps TRBD1 (5 bases). This TCR derives from a woman aged 60 to 75 who had been exposed to COVID-19. Sequencing used PBMCs or T cells enriched from blood (not recorded which). Here the CDR3 reads CATSRDRGINQPQHF. CDR3 sequence (DNA): TGTGCCACCAGCAGAGATCGGGGGATCAATCAGCCCCAGCATTTT.